These 5 T cell receptor beta chains were sequenced from one sample in a study of blood T cells in healthy people across ages. PCR was performed a second time for about 6 to 12 cycles using a sample-barcoded 5' primer and a J-beta primer mix. Via MiXCR, TCRdb re-called the 5' RACE reads, giving one row per CDR3 protein. The repertoire has approximately 1.5 million distinct CDR3 sequences, approximately 43% of them found once; the top ten carry 4%. Sequencing was carried out using blood. These receptor sequences come from a young woman in good health.

This clonotype came up many times. The rearrangement links TRBV2 to TRBJ2-1, with D perhaps being TRBD1 or TRBD2 (5 bases each). CDR1 is SNHLY and CDR2 is FYNNEI in the germline V gene. The V and J ends lost 8 bases and 8 bases respectively, with 13 bases between them. The CDR3 is made up of 12 amino acids. The CDR3 DNA sequence: TGTGCCAGCGGGCCAGGGAGCGATGAGCAGTTCTTC. Amino acid sequence: CASGPGSDEQFF.

The rearrangement uses TRBV12-3 or TRBV12-4 and TRBJ1-6; 8 bases line up with TRBD1. The V segment lost 4 bases and the J segment 9 bases; nucleotides outside the gene matches: 5. This CDR3 spans 14 amino acids. As DNA, the CDR3 is TGTGCCAGCAGTTACGACAGGGGACGTTCACCCCTCCACTTT. It encodes CASSYDRGRSPLHF.

This clonotype was counted a few times. The V and J genes are TRBV28 and TRBJ2-1; D possibly corresponds to TRBD2 (6 bases). Deletions cut 9 bases from V and 4 bases from J, with 19 bases between. Germline values: CDR1 MDHEN, CDR2 SYDVKM. The CDR3 runs to 15 residues. CDR3 DNA: TGTGCCAGTACTAGCCCTGGAGCCGGGTACAATGAGCAGTTCTTC. Translating it yields CASTSPGAGYNEQFF.

As for this clonotype: The junction shows a germline mismatch at one end, possibly a read error. This chain connects TRBV30 to TRBJ2-7, with D perhaps matching TRBD1 (7 bases). CDR1 and CDR2 from the germline V gene are GTSNPN and SVGIG (reference sequence). This CDR3 region has 11 residues. The CDR3 DNA is TGTGCCGGGAGCCGGCGGGGACAGCCGTACTTC. Amino acid sequence: CAGSRRGQPYF. Filled out from reference TRBV30 and TRBJ2-7, the complete variable domain reads SQTIHQWPATLVQPVGSPLSLECTVEGTSNPNLYWYRQAAGRGLQLLFYSVGIGQISSEVPQNLSASRPQDRQFILSSKKLLLSDSGFYLCAGSRRGQPYFGPGTRLTVT.

The V gene is TRBV25-1, the J gene TRBJ1-1; tentative D call: TRBD1 (6 bases). The CDR3 runs to 12 residues. The ends were cut back, 6 bases at V and 7 bases at J, with 12 bases in the middle. Germline V gene sequence: CDR1 MGHDK, CDR2 SYGVNS. CDR3 sequence (DNA): TGTGCCAGCAGGGAGGGACAACGTGAAGCTTTCTTT. As protein: CASREGQREAFF.